This TCR beta chain was retrieved from a study of T-cell reconstitution after alpha-beta-depleted transplantation in children. Study observations and caveats: Newly produced T cells mostly accounted for T-cell counts and diversity one year post-transplant. Alpha-beta T cells about two months after transplant reportedly derived from several hundred expanded graft clones.

During its preparation, the TCRbeta library received unique molecular identifiers. TCRdb passed the PCR reads through MiXCR, listing each CDR3 protein once. The data contain about 980,000 distinct CDR3 sequences, around 30% of them singletons. This clonotype occurred many times. Its matching antigen is unknown. The junction had 12 bases not matched to a gene; V was cut back by 6 bases and J by 7 bases. This CDR3 has 14 residues. The source material was PBMCs, mostly from graft donor cells, sampled 360 days after TCRalphabeta/CD19-depleted stem cell transplant. The receptor's source is a boy in the first two years of life who had a stem cell transplant for SCID, so the T cells may come from the graft donor. The chain couples TRBV12-3 or TRBV12-4 to TRBJ2-7; 7 positions match TRBD1. The CDR3 DNA reads TGTGCCAGCAGAGCGACAGGGAAGGCGGGTGAGCAGTACTTC. Encoded protein: CASRATGKAGEQYF.